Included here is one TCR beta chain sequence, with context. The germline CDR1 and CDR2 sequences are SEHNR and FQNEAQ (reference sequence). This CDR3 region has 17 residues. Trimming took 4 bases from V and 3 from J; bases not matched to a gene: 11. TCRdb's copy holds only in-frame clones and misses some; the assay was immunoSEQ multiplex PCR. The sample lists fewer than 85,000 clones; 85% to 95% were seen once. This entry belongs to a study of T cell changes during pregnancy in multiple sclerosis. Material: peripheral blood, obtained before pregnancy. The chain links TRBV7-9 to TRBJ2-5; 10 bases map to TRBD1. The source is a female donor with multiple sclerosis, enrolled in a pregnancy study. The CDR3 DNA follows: TGTGCCAGCAGCTCCATCACTCCCGGGACAGGGGAAGAGACCCAGTACTTC. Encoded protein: CASSSITPGTGEETQYF.